This TCR beta chain was recorded in a study of blood T cell repertoires in COVID-19. Cohort allocation depended upon clinical history that participants reported. Among Cohort 3 donors, those recovered had two negative PCRs, clearance, or symptom resolution. Clones were sequenced by immunoSEQ multiplex PCR, and TCRdb holds only the in-frame ones, with some missing. The data show approximately 140,000 clones, approximately 86% seen once. Germline V gene data show CDR1 as LNHDA and CDR2 as SQIVND (reference sequence). Trimming cost V 3 bases and J 0 bases, with 12 bases left between them. This CDR3 has 15 residues.

The chain joins TRBV19 to TRBJ2-7, with D unresolved. The receptor was derived from a woman in her forties or fifties who had recovered from COVID-19. The sequenced sample was PBMCs or T cells enriched from blood (not recorded which). CDR3 DNA: TGTGCCAGTAGTATGGGCGTTGATATCTCCTACGAGCAGTACTTC. It yields the protein CASSMGVDISYEQYF.